The clone carrying this T cell receptor (beta chain) was recorded once. The antigen is not known. The sample comes from a study of PD-L1 blockade in urothelial cancer. General observations from the study: Below-median blood TCR clonality before treatment forecast better survival. Durable-benefit patients showed greater tumor-associated blood clone expansion at 3 weeks.

The CDR3 covers 15 residues. Trimming took 7 bases from V and 0 from J, leaving 12 bases between them. CDR1 and CDR2 from the germline V gene are MDHEN and SYDVKM. This table comes from immunoSEQ multiplex PCR, and its TCRdb copy is limited to in-frame clones, with some not included. The sample has tens of thousands of clones, 84% seen once. The sample consisted of PBMCs, taken around atezolizumab (anti-PD-L1) treatment. This chain uses TRBV28 with TRBJ2-2, with a possible D match to TRBD1 (6 bases). The source is a man in his sixties or seventies with urothelial cancer. The CDR3 here is CASTLQGSNTGELFF. The DNA for the CDR3 is TGTGCCAGCACTCTACAGGGTTCGAACACCGGGGAGCTGTTTTTT. Full variable domain (outside the CDR3, taken from reference TRBV28 and TRBJ2-2): DVKVTQSSRYLVKRTGEKVFLECVQDMDHENMFWYRQDPGLGLRLIYFSYDVKMKEKGDIPEGYSVSREKKERFSLILESASTNQTSMYLCASTLQGSNTGELFFGEGSRLTVL.